This T cell receptor (beta chain) was recovered during a study of T cells after yellow fever vaccination (dated by TCRdb to the late 2010s). About the full investigation: Libraries from fractions with low cell numbers were prepared with the SMART-Seq v4 Ultra Low Input RNA kit. Bulk TCR alpha and beta repertoires were sequenced longitudinally to track T-cell clones before and after primary and booster YFV17D yellow fever vaccination. The cohort comprised two healthy male donors, one aged 18 to 29 and one aged 30 to 40 years. Blood was drawn at multiple timepoints before and after primary and secondary immunization, with bulk PBMC replicates and cell subsets isolated.

Per the publication, the treatment or condition label means: live attenuated yellow fever vaccine strain. PBMCs were isolated from peripheral blood using a standard Ficoll-Paque protocol. Dynabeads CD4 and CD8 positive selection kits were used to isolate the CD4 and CD8 T-cell fractions. RNA was extracted with TriZol from bulk PBMCs, CD4 and CD8 fractions, and dextramer-positive and dextramer-negative fractions. Results and caveats for the whole study, not just this receptor: Computational filtering was needed because FACS-sorted repertoires could contain abundant contaminating clonotypes from the bulk population. Only a couple of donors were included in the study, so the extent to which the findings can be generalized is limited. After the booster, most of the clones that had expanded following primary vaccination were detected again (approximately 96% of CD4 and roughly nine tenths of CD8), which suggests that memory was broadly maintained. The secondary T-cell response was found to be weaker but faster than the primary response, with a peak reached on day 5 rather than on day 15. A small share of clonotypes occurred in both CD4 and CD8 compartments, likely arising from convergent recombination.

The CDR3 numbers 13 residues from cysteine through phenylalanine. Left in the record is the CDR3 DNA by itself, 39 bases read in frame from the first base. CDR1 and CDR2, looked up from the germline V gene, are SGHRS and YFSETQ. The V end loses 2 bases and the J end loses 7 bases, and a stretch of 12 bases separates them. Sequencing took place on an Illumina NovaSeq 6000. TCR cDNA was synthesized by 5'RACE template switching, which introduced a universal primer site and unique molecular identifiers. Priming of cDNA synthesis was performed from both the TCR alpha and TCR beta constant segments. Libraries were amplified in two PCR steps, with sample barcodes and sequencing adapters added in the second step. Sequencing of libraries was performed on Illumina HiSeq 2500 (2x100 bp) or NovaSeq (2x150 bp). The original pipeline was this. Reads were demultiplexed and collapsed into UMI consensus sequences with MIGEC, and V(D)J alignment was performed with MiXCR. Using edgeR on replicate PBMC samples, clonotypes were called vaccine-responding if FDR was below 0.01 and the log2 fold change was above 5 up to day 15. CD4 or CD8 identity was assigned to each bulk clonotype according to whether the clonotype was present at higher abundance in the sequenced CD4 repertoire or the sequenced CD8 repertoire. TCRdb itself trimmed the public reads at Q25 with fastp, ran MiXCR and retained productive beta chains. Each CDR3 protein appears once, grouped with its most common genes and DNA. For this entry, the V and J calls and clone size follow TCRdb and not the study's own pipeline. Counted in this sample were about 340,000 distinct CDR3 sequences; about an eighth of them appeared once. The top ten constitute 2.5% to 4% of the sample.

Notes on this clonotype: What antigen it recognizes has not been identified. There are no base qualities to consult, and no much larger clone falls within one base.

Here the chain combines TRBV5-1 and TRBJ2-5; confidence is insufficient to name the D gene. The receptor was derived from a man aged 18 to 35 who received the YFV17D yellow fever vaccine. Here the sequenced sample was CD4+ T cells sorted from PBMCs, taken 15 days after the yellow fever booster vaccination. CDR3 region: CASSLSSVGTQYF. Here is the DNA: TGCGCCAGCAGCTTATCTAGTGTCGGGACCCAGTACTTC.